This T cell receptor beta chain is drawn from a study of breast tumors, draining lymph nodes, adjacent tissues. MiXCR, applied by TCRdb to the multiplex PCR reads, yields one record per CDR3 protein. The sample lists 200,000 or so distinct CDR3 sequences; 30% to 40% were seen once. Axillary draining lymph nodes of breast cancer patients supplied the node samples. This clonotype showed up just once. The antigen remains unidentified. Points from the study as a whole: Tumor T cell lymph node origin was a supported hypothesis, not proven.

The sequenced sample was axillary lymph node tissue. This clonotype was sampled from a female donor with breast cancer. Some clones in this sample may be carry-over from other donors' samples.

DNA for the CDR3: TGTGCCAGCAGCCCCGGGGTAGCGGGATCAGAGACCCAGTACTTC. This encodes CASSPGVAGSETQYF. J is TRBJ2-5 and V is TRBV7-3; 8 bases align to TRBD2. V was clipped by 5 bases and J by 4 bases; unmatched bases: 9. The CDR3 has 15 amino acids. From germline, CDR1 is SGHTA and CDR2 FQGTGA.